The following is a TCR beta chain sequence with its context. Amplification of TCR beta CDR3 regions was performed using RNA transcripts as template. In the first-round RT-PCR of the TCR CDR3, the HTBI primer set was used. TCRdb re-derived calls from the multiplex PCR reads in MiXCR, one entry per CDR3 protein. The table has around 350,000 distinct CDR3 sequences, 20% to 25% seen once. The data were taken from a study of T cells in Graves' hyperthyroidism and ophthalmopathy. This TCR derives from a man aged 45-65 years with Graves' hyperthyroidism. The sample comprised blood.

The CDR3 coding sequence is TGTGCCAGCGCTAGCAGCTCGACCGGGGAGCTGTTTTTT. As protein: CASASSSTGELFF. The J gene is TRBJ2-2, the V gene TRBV6-4; possible D gene TRBD2, 5 bases. Trimming removed 8 bases from V and 5 bases from J, with 12 bases in between. Germline V gene sequence: CDR1 MRHNA, CDR2 SNTAGT. The CDR3 loop spans 13 amino acids.